These 7 T cell receptor beta chains share one sample of origin, sequenced in a study of CD8+ T cells in alopecia areata. Extracted RNA was reverse transcribed, and the resulting cDNA served as sequencing template. Using immunoSEQ multiplex PCR, the repertoire was profiled, and TCRdb retains in-frame clones only, with some absent. The sample yields around 100,000 clones, roughly 53% seen once. The specimen sequenced was CD4+ T cells sorted from blood. The receptors were gathered from a human donor in good health.

A few counts support this clone. The chain couples TRBV6-1 to TRBJ1-2; D is unclear. Germline-derived CDR1 and CDR2 are MNHNS and SASEGT. CDR3 length equals 11 residues. Trimming removed 4 bases from V and 6 bases from J, with 6 bases in between. The CDR3 region has the DNA TGTGCCAGCAGTGTAGGGCATGGCTACACCTTC. It specifies CASSVGHGYTF.

The DNA for the CDR3 is TGTGCCATCAGTGAGTCTCTCGTCGGGACGACCTCCTACGAGCAGTACTTC. Amino acids: CAISESLVGTTSYEQYF. The V gene is TRBV10-3, the J gene TRBJ2-7; perhaps D is TRBD1 or TRBD2 (5 bases each). The CDR3 totals 17 residues. Germline V gene sequence: CDR1 ENHRY, CDR2 SYGVKD. Trimming removed 0 bases at V and 0 bases at J, with 15 bases between.

This clone was detected a few times. CDR3 sequence reads: CASSPRAGFDEQYF. The CDR3 bases are TGTGCCAGCAGTCCGAGGGCAGGATTTGACGAGCAGTACTTC. The chain links TRBV6-6 to TRBJ2-7; the D gene is possibly TRBD2 (5 bases). Trimming pared 5 bases from V and 5 bases from J, leaving 16 bases between. The CDR3 runs 14 residues. Germline V lookup: CDR1 MNHNY, CDR2 SVGAGI (reference sequence).

This clone was picked up a small number of times. This chain uses TRBV7-9 with TRBJ2-5, with 9 positions matching TRBD2. The CDR3 has 14 residues. Germline trimming cut 5 bases from V and 5 bases from J; bases unmatched to any gene: 6. The germline CDR1 and CDR2 sequences are SEHNR and FQNEAQ (reference sequence). The CDR3 sequence is CASSKRGAGETQYF. The CDR3 DNA reads TGTGCCAGCAGCAAGCGGGGGGCCGGGGAGACCCAGTACTTC.

Judged by abundance, this clone is medium-sized. V is TRBV28 and J is TRBJ2-5; TRBD2 matches 9 bases. CDR3 size: 16 residues. Trimming cost V 6 bases and J 7 bases; bases outside gene matches: 15. Germline CDR1 is MDHEN and CDR2 is SYDVKM. This CDR3 reads CASRFLRASGTSTQYF. The CDR3 DNA reads as TGTGCCAGCAGGTTCCTACGGGCTAGCGGGACTTCGACCCAGTACTTC. The whole variable domain, remainder taken from reference TRBV28 and TRBJ2-5, is DVKVTQSSRYLVKRTGEKVFLECVQDMDHENMFWYRQDPGLGLRLIYFSYDVKMKEKGDIPEGYSVSREKKERFSLILESASTNQTSMYLCASRFLRASGTSTQYFGPGTRLLVL.

This clone was observed many times. The chain has TRBV5-1 and TRBJ2-1; 10 bases agree with TRBD1. This CDR3 is built from 15 residues. Trimming at V came to 2 bases and at J to 7 bases, leaving 6 bases not matched to a gene. CDR1 and CDR2 (germline): SGHRS, YFSETQ. CDR3 in DNA: TGCGCCAGCAGCTTTTCCGGGACAGGGGCTAATGAGCAGTTCTTC. It specifies CASSFSGTGANEQFF. The full variable domain, rest sourced from reference TRBV5-1 and TRBJ2-1, is KAGVTQTPRYLIKTRGQQVTLSCSPISGHRSVSWYQQTPGQGLQFLFEYFSETQRNKGNFPGRFSGRQFSNSRSEMNVSTLELGDSALYLCASSFSGTGANEQFFGPGTRLTVL.

The rearrangement joins TRBV5-1 to TRBJ1-2; D is undetermined. Germline-derived CDR1 and CDR2 are SGHRS and YFSETQ. The CDR3 consists of 13 residues. V was pared by 1 base and J by 2 bases, with 6 bases between. The DNA of the CDR3 is TGCGCCAGCAGCTTGACAGACAACTATGGCTACACCTTC. Residues: CASSLTDNYGYTF.